These 2 T cell receptor beta chains were all obtained from the same sample, sequenced in a study of cytomegalovirus exposure and HLA in healthy donors (dated 2017 in TCRdb). The method behind the library was the immunoSEQ multiplex PCR assay. For the multiplex PCR, a mixture combining 60 forward primers for TCR Vbeta segments and 13 reverse primers for TCR Jbeta segments was used. TCRdb took over this immuneACCESS table, retaining in-frame rearrangements with V and J assigned. Such tables are incomplete; in checked studies, under half of the missing clones stem from an unresolved V gene, and the remainder is unexplained. For this sample there are around 170,000 clones; 82% appear just once. The ten largest clonotypes hold approximately 0.74% of the sample. The sample was PBMCs. The receptors were sampled from a woman aged 18-35 years in good health and CMV-seronegative.

J is TRBJ1-5 and V is TRBV28; maybe TRBD1 (6 bases). Germline assignment: CDR1 MDHEN and CDR2 SYDVKM. With 11 bases removed from V and 7 bases from J, the gap between germline ends came to 18 bases. The CDR3 covers 13 residues. CDR3 nucleotide sequence: TGTGCCTGGGGGACACTTGTTACGCAGCCCCAGCATTTT. Translated, it gives CAWGTLVTQPQHF. The whole variable domain, remainder taken from reference TRBV28 and TRBJ1-5, is DVKVTQSSRYLVKRTGEKVFLECVQDMDHENMFWYRQDPGLGLRLIYFSYDVKMKEKGDIPEGYSVSREKKERFSLILESASTNQTSMYLCAWGTLVTQPQHFGDGTRLSIL.

CDR3 nucleotide sequence: TGTGCCAGCAGCCGACAGGGGGCAGCCACCTTC. It specifies CASSRQGAATF. This chain uses TRBV14 with TRBJ1-2; 10 nucleotides align to TRBD1. Looked up from germline, CDR1 is SGHDN and CDR2 is FVKESK. V gave up 4 bases and J gave up 13 bases; unmatched junction bases: 3. The CDR3 extends over 11 amino acids. Full variable domain (remainder filled in from reference TRBV14 and TRBJ1-2): EAGVTQFPSHSVIEKGQTVTLRCDPISGHDNLYWYRRVMGKEIKFLLHFVKESKQDESGMPNNRFLAERTGGTYSTLKVQPAELEDSGVYFCASSRQGAATFGSGTRLTVV.